These 32 T cell receptor beta chains originate from one sample sequenced in a study of low-dose radiotherapy and immunotherapy resistance in tumors. Documented time point: before trial treatment. TRAV- and TRBV-specific primers were used for first-strand cDNA, which covered alpha and beta chains. Amplification, which lasted around 21 PCR cycles, used a constant-region primer and V-primer adapter to amplify TCRs. TCRdb processed the reads anew with MiXCR; each CDR3 protein has one entry. This sample yields around 79,000 distinct CDR3 sequences, of which under 20% are seen a single time; about 5.5% belongs to the top ten. Sequencing was performed on PBMCs, taken before treatment. These receptors all come from a male donor with prostate cancer.

The table lists this clonotype with many counts. The chain uses TRBV20-1 and TRBJ2-7, with 8 bases lining up with TRBD1. V lost 5 bases to trimming and J lost 0 bases; unmatched junction nucleotides: 6. The germline CDR1 and CDR2 sequences are DFQATT and SNEGSKA (reference sequence). This CDR3 is built from 14 residues. This CDR3 reads CSAEDRDNSYEQYF. The DNA of the CDR3 is TGCAGTGCTGAGGACAGGGACAACTCCTACGAGCAGTACTTC.

This clonotype came up many times. This sequence joins TRBV5-6 and TRBJ2-5; D unclear. Trimming pared 0 bases from V and 2 bases from J, leaving 14 bases between. Germline V gene lookup returns CDR1 SGHDT and CDR2 YYEEEE. The length of the CDR3 is 16 residues. The CDR3 region is CASSLGAGSVQETQYF. DNA for the CDR3: TGTGCCAGCAGCTTGGGAGCCGGGTCTGTGCAAGAGACCCAGTACTTC.

This clonotype was detected many times. The rearrangement joins TRBV6-5 to TRBJ1-2, with D possibly TRBD1 on 6 matching bases. From germline, CDR1 is MNHEY and CDR2 SVGAGI. V lost 6 bases and J lost 0, with 8 bases in between. This CDR3 has 13 residues. The CDR3 reads CASRTGANYGYTF. CDR3 nucleotides: TGTGCCAGCAGGACAGGCGCTAACTATGGCTACACCTTC.

The gene calls are TRBV20-1 and TRBJ2-1, with TRBD2 matching 9 bases. Germline V lookup: CDR1 DFQATT, CDR2 SNEGSKA (reference sequence). V gave up 3 bases and J gave up 8 bases; unmatched junction bases: 8. CDR3 length: 14 amino acids. The CDR3 here is CSASFTSGFHEQFF. The CDR3 nucleotides read TGCAGTGCTAGTTTCACTAGCGGGTTCCATGAGCAGTTCTTC.

This clonotype showed up many times. V usage is TRBV12-3 or TRBV12-4 and J usage is TRBJ1-2; no clear D. CDR3 length: 12 amino acids. Trimming shortened V by 3 bases and J by 7 bases, and 9 bases separated the two germline ends. The CDR3 sequence: CASSFTRRGYTF. The CDR3 region has the DNA TGTGCCAGCAGTTTTACCCGGCGTGGCTACACCTTC.

The sample holds many counts of this clonotype. This rearrangement joins TRBV9 to TRBJ2-3; D is uncertain. This CDR3 comprises 16 residues. Germline-derived CDR1 and CDR2 are SGDLS and YYNGEE. V shed 1 base and J shed 2 bases, with 14 bases lying between them. CDR3 loop: CASSVTGSLATDTQYF. In DNA, the CDR3 is TGTGCCAGCAGCGTAACCGGATCTCTGGCCACAGATACGCAGTATTTT.

On this clonotype: A much larger clone sits a single nucleotide away, making a read error possible. The chain links TRBV14 to TRBJ2-1; D not certain. This CDR3 comprises 13 residues. The V and J ends lost 1 base and 10 bases respectively, with 11 bases between them. CDR1 is SGHDN, CDR2 FVKESK, per germline. The CDR3 protein is CASSQVRGSEQFF. CDR3 coding DNA: TGTGCCAGCAGCCAAGTTCGAGGTTCCGAGCAGTTCTTC. Filled out from reference TRBV14 and TRBJ2-1, the complete variable domain reads EAGVTQFPSHSVIEKGQTVTLRCDPISGHDNLYWYRRVMGKEIKFLLHFVKESKQDESGMPNNRFLAERTGGTYSTLKVQPAELEDSGVYFCASSQVRGSEQFFGPGTRLTVL.

This clonotype was recorded many times. This sequence joins TRBV23-1 and TRBJ2-4; D gene ambiguous. TRBV23-1 is an ORF, with its function uncertain. The CDR3 extends over 18 amino acids. Trimming took 2 bases from V and 0 from J, leaving 17 bases between them. The CDR3 nucleotides read TGCGCCAGCAGTCAACTGGTCTATTCCAGTATAGCCAAAAACATTCAGTACTTC. Its protein product is CASSQLVYSSIAKNIQYF.

This clonotype was observed at least ten times. The chain uses TRBV20-1 and TRBJ2-3; D not resolved. The CDR3 runs 11 residues. The germline V gene has CDR1 DFQATT and CDR2 SNEGSKA (reference sequence). V was shortened by 6 bases and J by 6 bases, with 10 bases between the two germline ends. The CDR3 DNA reads TGCAGTGCCAGAATGTCCGATACGCAGTATTTT. Translated: CSARMSDTQYF.

This clonotype has ten or more counts. The rearrangement uses TRBV30 and TRBJ1-5, with D possibly TRBD1 on 5 matching bases. From germline, CDR1 is GTSNPN and CDR2 SVGIG (reference sequence). Trimming stripped 5 bases from V and 7 bases from J, with 15 bases between. This CDR3 spans 13 amino acids. The CDR3 bases are TGTGCCTGGTCCCTGCGGGGGGACCAGCCCCAGCATTTT. Encoded protein: CAWSLRGDQPQHF.

On this clonotype: A far larger clone is one base from this, pointing to a likely read error. As DNA, the CDR3 is TGTGCCAGCAGTCTACAGGGGGAAATCAATCAGCCCCAGCATTTT. Encoded protein: CASSLQGEINQPQHF. V and J are TRBV7-9 and TRBJ1-5; TRBD1 agrees at 8 bases. Trimming at V came to 6 bases and at J to 3 bases, leaving 7 bases not matched to a gene. The CDR3 runs 15 residues. The germline V gene has CDR1 SEHNR and CDR2 FQNEAQ (reference sequence).

This clonotype came up many times. This likely stems from a read error, as it lies one base from a far larger clone. The chain recombines TRBV5-6 with TRBJ2-7; D is unresolved. Trimming removed 1 base at V and 7 bases at J, with 15 bases between. This CDR3 is built from 14 residues. The germline gives CDR1 SGHDT, CDR2 YYEEEE. CDR3 sequence reads: CASSLLSSYNEQYF. DNA for the CDR3: TGTGCCAGCAGCTTGTTAAGCTCCTACAATGAGCAGTACTTC.

This clonotype was picked up many times. The J gene is TRBJ1-4, the V gene TRBV2; D perhaps matches TRBD1 (5 bases). CDR3 length: 14 amino acids. V gave up 6 bases and J gave up 7 bases, with 15 bases separating them. Germline CDR1 is SNHLY and CDR2 is FYNNEI. CDR3 DNA sequence: TGTGCCAGCAGATCTAGGGGTTTGGCTGAAAAACTGTTTTTT. Its translation: CASRSRGLAEKLFF.

Details on this clonotype: This likely came from a read error, as a far larger clone is one base away. The chain employs TRBV5-3 and TRBJ2-7, with 9 bases lining up with TRBD2. TRBV5-3 is reported as an ORF; its role is uncertain. Germline trimming cut 8 bases from V and 2 bases from J; bases unmatched to any gene: 17. The CDR3 sequence is 17 residues long. CDR3 sequence reads: CASSAGVTREGAYEQYF. Written as DNA, the CDR3 is TGTGCCAGCAGCGCGGGGGTTACGCGGGAGGGGGCCTACGAGCAGTACTTC.

This clonotype was counted at least ten times. The chain couples TRBV7-2 to TRBJ1-3, with unresolved D. This CDR3 contains 15 residues. The germline CDR1 and CDR2 sequences are SGHTA and FQGNSA. V was trimmed by 3 bases and J by 0 bases, leaving 9 bases between them. Here the CDR3 DNA reads TGTGCCAGCAGCTTCCGGACCTCCTCTGGAAACACCATATATTTT. Protein: CASSFRTSSGNTIYF. Variable domain in full (rest from reference TRBV7-2 and TRBJ1-3): GAGVSQSPSNKVTEKGKDVELRCDPISGHTALYWYRQSLGQGLEFLIYFQGNSAPDKSGLPSDRFSAERTGGSVSTLTIQRTQQEDSAVYLCASSFRTSSGNTIYFGEGSWLTVV.

This clonotype has at least ten counts. V usage is TRBV12-3 or TRBV12-4 and J usage is TRBJ1-4; 9 bases map to TRBD1. With V trimmed by 5 bases and J by 7 bases, 5 bases remained unmatched. CDR3 length equals 14 residues. As DNA, the CDR3 is TGTGCCAGCAGTCAACAGGGGGCAGGTGAAAAACTGTTTTTT. Its protein is CASSQQGAGEKLFF.

This clonotype was recorded many times. J is TRBJ2-2 and V is TRBV5-6, with 7 nucleotides matching TRBD2. CDR1 SGHDT and CDR2 YYEEEE come from the germline V gene. The CDR3 is 16 amino acids. V lost 1 base to trimming and J lost 0 bases; unmatched junction nucleotides: 3. This chain's CDR3 is CASSLPGGSNTGELFF. The CDR3 coding sequence is TGTGCCAGCAGCTTGCCGGGGGGTTCGAACACCGGGGAGCTGTTTTTT.

About this clonotype: No DNA is shown, since the ends of the CDR3 on it are uncertain; the CDR3 is the one TCRdb lists. The chain employs TRBV3-1 and TRBJ1-4; TRBD1, the table's D call, lacks a check against the DNA. CDR1 and CDR2 (germline): LGHDT, YNNKEL (reference sequence). Ends included, the CDR3 has 15 residues. The chain's CDR3 is CASSLQGAFEKLFFF.

Turning to this clonotype: A read error is the likely source, as a far larger clone sits one nucleotide away. In DNA form, the CDR3 reads TGTGCCAGCAGCCCGATACGACGCCTTACGGACAATGAGCAGTACTTC. Translated: CASSPIRRLTDNEQYF. The gene calls are TRBV11-2 and TRBJ2-7; tentatively, D is TRBD1 (5 bases). Trimming removed 5 bases from V and 7 bases from J, with 24 bases in between. The CDR3 has 16 amino acids. CDR1 SGHAT and CDR2 FQNNGV come from the germline V gene.

The sample holds many counts of this clonotype. This rearrangement joins TRBV14 to TRBJ2-5; D is possibly TRBD2 (5 bases). The CDR3 is 16 residues long. The V gene lost 0 bases and the J gene lost 3 bases, with 14 bases spanning the gap. The germline gives CDR1 SGHDN, CDR2 FVKESK. CDR3 protein: CASSQDLAGKKETQYF. The CDR3 nucleotides are TGTGCCAGCAGCCAAGATCTGGCCGGGAAAAAAGAGACCCAGTACTTC. The variable domain in full, with the rest retrieved from reference TRBV14 and TRBJ2-5, is EAGVTQFPSHSVIEKGQTVTLRCDPISGHDNLYWYRRVMGKEIKFLLHFVKESKQDESGMPNNRFLAERTGGTYSTLKVQPAELEDSGVYFCASSQDLAGKKETQYFGPGTRLLVL.

Many counts were recorded for this clonotype. This rearrangement joins TRBV20-1 to TRBJ2-3; tentative D call: TRBD2 (7 bases). Germline CDR1 reads DFQATT; CDR2 reads SNEGSKA (reference sequence). Trimming took off 4 bases at V and 2 bases at J, with 25 bases between the two ends. This CDR3 comprises 18 residues. CDR3 sequence: CSATGLGRERGTTDTQYF. The CDR3 DNA is TGCAGTGCTACAGGACTAGGGCGGGAGAGGGGGACCACAGATACGCAGTATTTT.

This clonotype was observed many times. The genes are TRBV7-2 and TRBJ2-1; D not certain. From germline, CDR1 is SGHTA and CDR2 FQGNSA. V gave up 4 bases and J gave up 9 bases, with 16 bases separating them. CDR3 length: 14 amino acids. CDR3 nucleotides: TGTGCCAGCAGCTGGTCCGGATCAGTAAGTGAGCAGTTCTTC. The encoded protein is CASSWSGSVSEQFF.

This clonotype appeared many times. The chain combines TRBV7-9 with TRBJ2-6; 8 bases fit TRBD1. Germline V gives CDR1 SEHNR, CDR2 FQNEAQ (reference sequence). V dropped 6 bases and J dropped 0; count of bases not matched to a gene: 7. This CDR3 is built from 17 residues. The CDR3 is CASRSGTGLSGANVLTF. The CDR3 nucleotides are TGTGCCAGCAGAAGTGGGACAGGCCTCTCTGGGGCCAACGTCCTGACTTTC.

This clonotype has at least ten counts. The conserved final phenylalanine or tryptophan is absent from the CDR3, which likely points to a read error. The DNA is omitted, as the CDR3 cannot be located on it reliably, and the CDR3 follows TCRdb's listing. The chain uses TRBV5-1 and TRBJ2-1; the DNA was not compared with TRBD2, the D call given in the table. The CDR3 is 11 residues long, counting both termini. CDR1 and CDR2 (germline): SGHRS, YFSETQ. This chain's CDR3 is CASSGTNTNRV.

This chain connects TRBV10-2 to TRBJ1-5; D is unclear. With 0 bases removed from V and 4 bases from J, the gap between germline ends came to 7 bases. Germline-derived CDR1 and CDR2 are WSHSY and SAAADI. CDR3 length: 14 amino acids. CDR3 DNA sequence: TGCGCCAGCAGTGAGTCGGGATTGAATCAGCCCCAGCATTTT. Protein sequence: CASSESGLNQPQHF.

This clonotype was seen repeatedly, ten times or more. The chain uses TRBV19 and TRBJ1-2; no definite D call. Trimming took off 3 bases at V and 3 bases at J, with 2 bases between the two ends. Germline lookup yields CDR1 LNHDA and CDR2 SQIVND (reference sequence). This CDR3 has 11 residues. This chain's CDR3 is CASSIDYGYTF. In DNA, the CDR3 is TGTGCCAGTAGTATTGACTATGGCTACACCTTC.

This clonotype was detected ten times or more. The rearrangement uses TRBV29-1 and TRBJ2-3, with TRBD2 matching over 8 bases. The CDR3 runs 17 residues. Germline lookup yields CDR1 SQVTM and CDR2 ANQGSEA. Losses at the gene ends were 6 bases for V and 4 bases for J; bases not matched to a gene: 18. CDR3: CSVDSSSTGGYSDTQYF. The CDR3 nucleotides read TGCAGCGTGGACTCTTCCTCTACGGGAGGGTATTCAGATACGCAGTATTTT.

There are many counts of this clonotype. The genes are TRBV12-3 or TRBV12-4 and TRBJ1-2; 7 positions match TRBD1. The CDR3 extends over 15 amino acids. The V segment lost 6 bases and the J segment 8 bases; nucleotides outside the gene matches: 15. The DNA of the CDR3 is TGTGCCAGCAGCCCCGCCGAGACAGGGAGTTGGGGCTACACCTTC. Translating gives CASSPAETGSWGYTF.

This clonotype was counted many times. The junction does not match germline at one end; this may be a read error. V gene TRBV7-7 combines with J gene TRBJ2-2; 8 bases line up with TRBD2. Germline V lookup: CDR1 SSHAT, CDR2 FNYEAQ (reference sequence). The CDR3 is 16 amino acids. The DNA of the CDR3 is TGTGCTAGCAGCTTAGAAGCGGGAGTTGAGACCGGGGAGCTGTTTTTT. As protein: CASSLEAGVETGELFF.

This chain links TRBV7-2 with TRBJ1-2; D gene unclear. Germline CDR1 is SGHTA and CDR2 is FQGNSA. V lost 5 bases and J lost 0, with 19 bases in between. The CDR3 is made up of 17 amino acids. For the CDR3, the DNA is TGTGCCAGCAGCCCTCCCCCGTCTAGGAAGGCTAACTATGGCTACACCTTC. Amino acids: CASSPPPSRKANYGYTF.

V usage is TRBV20-1 and J usage is TRBJ1-5; unclear D gene. Germline CDR1 is DFQATT and CDR2 is SNEGSKA (reference sequence). CDR3 length: 16 amino acids. Trimming left V 1 base short and J 0 bases short, with 13 bases between. The CDR3 is CSARVPPNLSNQPQHF. Here the CDR3 DNA reads TGCAGTGCTAGAGTCCCCCCAAATCTTAGCAATCAGCCCCAGCATTTT.

This clonotype is medium-sized within its sample. One end of the junction fails to match germline, which may point to a read error. This rearrangement joins TRBV5-4 to TRBJ2-3; TRBD2 is a possible D gene (6 bases). The CDR3 runs 14 residues. Germline CDR1 reads SGHNT; CDR2 reads YYREEE (reference sequence). The chain's CDR3 is CASSLSGSTDTQYF. CDR3 in DNA: TGCGCCAGCAGCCTTAGCGGTTCCACAGATACGCAGTATTTT.